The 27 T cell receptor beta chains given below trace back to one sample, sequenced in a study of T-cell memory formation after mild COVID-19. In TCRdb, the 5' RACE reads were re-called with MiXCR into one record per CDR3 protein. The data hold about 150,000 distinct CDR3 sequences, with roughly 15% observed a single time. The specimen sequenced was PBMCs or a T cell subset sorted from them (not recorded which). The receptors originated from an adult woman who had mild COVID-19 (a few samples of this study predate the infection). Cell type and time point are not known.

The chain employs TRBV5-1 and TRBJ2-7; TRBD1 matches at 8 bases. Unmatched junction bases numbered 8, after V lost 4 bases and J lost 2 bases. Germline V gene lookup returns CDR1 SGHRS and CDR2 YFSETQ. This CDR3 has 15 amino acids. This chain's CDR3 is CASSGGQGSPYEQYF. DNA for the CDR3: TGCGCCAGCAGCGGCGGACAGGGTTCCCCCTACGAGCAGTACTTC.

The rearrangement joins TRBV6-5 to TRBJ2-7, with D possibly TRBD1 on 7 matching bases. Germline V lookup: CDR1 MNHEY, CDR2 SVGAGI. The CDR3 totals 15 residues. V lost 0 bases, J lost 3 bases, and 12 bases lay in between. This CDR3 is CASSYSAGGFYEQYF. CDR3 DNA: TGTGCCAGCAGTTACTCGGCAGGGGGGTTCTACGAGCAGTACTTC.

The CDR3 DNA reads TGCGCCAGCAGCCACACGGACAGGGACGCCGGGGAGCTGTTTTTT. This sequence encodes CASSHTDRDAGELFF. The rearrangement uses TRBV4-3 and TRBJ2-2, with 8 bases that match TRBD1. CDR1 is LGHNA and CDR2 is YSLEER in the germline V gene. This CDR3 is 15 amino acids long. J was trimmed by 6 bases and V by 3 bases; bases with no gene match: 6.

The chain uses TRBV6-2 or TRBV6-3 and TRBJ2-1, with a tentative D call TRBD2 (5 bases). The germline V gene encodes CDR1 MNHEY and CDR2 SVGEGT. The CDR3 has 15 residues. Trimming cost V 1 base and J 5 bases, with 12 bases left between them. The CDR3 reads CASSYLGLADNEQFF. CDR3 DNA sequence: TGTGCCAGCAGTTACTTGGGTCTAGCAGACAATGAGCAGTTCTTC.

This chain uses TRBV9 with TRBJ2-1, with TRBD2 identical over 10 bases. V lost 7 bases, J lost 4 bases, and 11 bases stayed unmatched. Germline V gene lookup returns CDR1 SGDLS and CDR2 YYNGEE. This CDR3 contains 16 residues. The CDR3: CASSERGGDRYNEQFF. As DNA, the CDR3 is TGTGCCAGCTCTGAGCGGGGGGGAGATAGATACAATGAGCAGTTCTTC.

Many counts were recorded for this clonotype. The CDR3 sequence is CASSSGTGRNEQYF. For the CDR3, the DNA is TGTGCCAGCAGCTCCGGGACAGGGCGCAACGAGCAGTACTTC. The chain recombines TRBV27 with TRBJ2-7; 9 nucleotides agree with TRBD1. The V gene's germline CDR1 is MNHEY and CDR2 SMNVEV (reference sequence). J was trimmed by 5 bases and V by 6 bases; bases with no gene match: 8. This CDR3 spans 14 amino acids.

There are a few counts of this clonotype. The CDR3 is CASSESGQGHEQYF. The CDR3 DNA reads TGTGCCAGCAGTGAATCGGGACAGGGCCACGAGCAGTACTTC. This chain joins TRBV2 and TRBJ2-7, with TRBD1 identical over 9 bases. The CDR3 is made up of 14 amino acids. V shed 2 bases, J shed 5 bases, and the junction held 4 bases outside the gene matches. CDR1 is SNHLY and CDR2 is FYNNEI in the germline V gene.

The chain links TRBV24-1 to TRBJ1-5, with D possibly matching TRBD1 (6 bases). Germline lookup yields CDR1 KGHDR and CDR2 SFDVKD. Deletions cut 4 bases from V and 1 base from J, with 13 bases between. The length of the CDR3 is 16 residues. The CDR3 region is CATSESTGPSNQPQHF. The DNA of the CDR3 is TGTGCCACCAGTGAATCGACAGGTCCAAGCAATCAGCCCCAGCATTTT.

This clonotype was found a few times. In DNA form, the CDR3 reads TGCGCCAGCATGTCAGGGGGCGCGGGTTACACCGGGGAGCTGTTTTTT. Translation: CASMSGGAGYTGELFF. The genes are TRBV5-1 and TRBJ2-2, with 8 bases identical to TRBD1. CDR1 SGHRS and CDR2 YFSETQ come from the germline V gene. This CDR3 has 16 amino acids. Trimming took 6 bases from V and 3 from J; bases not matched to a gene: 10.

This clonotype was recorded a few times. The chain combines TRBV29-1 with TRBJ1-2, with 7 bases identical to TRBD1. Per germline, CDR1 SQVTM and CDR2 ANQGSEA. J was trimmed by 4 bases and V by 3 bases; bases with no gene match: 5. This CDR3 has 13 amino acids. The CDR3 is CSVEEGATYGYTF. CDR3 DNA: TGCAGCGTTGAGGAGGGGGCGACCTATGGCTACACCTTC.

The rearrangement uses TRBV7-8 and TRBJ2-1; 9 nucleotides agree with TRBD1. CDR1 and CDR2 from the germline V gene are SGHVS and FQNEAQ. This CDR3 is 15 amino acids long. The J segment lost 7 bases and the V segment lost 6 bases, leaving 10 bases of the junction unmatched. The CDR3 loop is CASRQRQGDKNEQFF. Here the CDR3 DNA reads TGTGCCAGCAGACAAAGACAGGGGGATAAGAATGAGCAGTTCTTC.

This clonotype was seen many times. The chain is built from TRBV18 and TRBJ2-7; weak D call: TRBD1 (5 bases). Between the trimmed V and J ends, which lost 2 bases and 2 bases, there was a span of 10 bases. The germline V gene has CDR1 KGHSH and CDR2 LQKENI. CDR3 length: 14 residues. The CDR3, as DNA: TGTGCCAGCTCACCAGGCCAGGGAACCTACGAGCAGTACTTC. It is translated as CASSPGQGTYEQYF.

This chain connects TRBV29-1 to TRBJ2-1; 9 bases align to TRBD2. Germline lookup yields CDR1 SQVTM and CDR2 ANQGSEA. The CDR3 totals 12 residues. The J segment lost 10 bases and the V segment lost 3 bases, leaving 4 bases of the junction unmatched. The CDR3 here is CSVDGLAKEQFF. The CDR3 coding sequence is TGCAGCGTTGACGGACTAGCGAAGGAGCAGTTCTTC.

The CDR3 is CASRGPTDTQYF. Written as DNA, the CDR3 is TGTGCCAGCAGGGGACCGACAGATACGCAGTATTTT. The chain is built from TRBV7-2 and TRBJ2-3, with D possibly being TRBD1 or TRBD2 (5 bases each). Per germline, CDR1 SGHTA and CDR2 FQGNSA. This CDR3 is built from 12 residues. Trimming stripped 6 bases from V and 3 bases from J, with 7 bases between.

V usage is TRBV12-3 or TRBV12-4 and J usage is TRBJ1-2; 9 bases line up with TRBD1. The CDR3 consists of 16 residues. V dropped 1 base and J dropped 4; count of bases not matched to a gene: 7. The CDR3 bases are TGTGCCAGCAGTTTAGGGGACAGGGTAGGCGGCTATGGCTACACCTTC. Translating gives CASSLGDRVGGYGYTF.

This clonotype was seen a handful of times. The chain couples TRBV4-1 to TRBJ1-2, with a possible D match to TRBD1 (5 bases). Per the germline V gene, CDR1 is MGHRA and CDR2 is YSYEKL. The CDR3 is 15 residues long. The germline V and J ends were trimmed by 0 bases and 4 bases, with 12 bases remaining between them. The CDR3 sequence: CASSQDYGDRYGYTF. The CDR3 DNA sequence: TGCGCCAGCAGCCAAGATTACGGGGACCGCTATGGCTACACCTTC.

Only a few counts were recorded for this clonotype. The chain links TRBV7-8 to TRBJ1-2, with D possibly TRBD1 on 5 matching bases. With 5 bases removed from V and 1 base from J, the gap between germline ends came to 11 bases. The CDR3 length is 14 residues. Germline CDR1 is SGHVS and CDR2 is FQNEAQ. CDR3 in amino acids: CASSPLDSNYGYTF. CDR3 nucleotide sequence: TGTGCCAGCAGCCCACTAGACAGTAACTATGGCTACACCTTC.

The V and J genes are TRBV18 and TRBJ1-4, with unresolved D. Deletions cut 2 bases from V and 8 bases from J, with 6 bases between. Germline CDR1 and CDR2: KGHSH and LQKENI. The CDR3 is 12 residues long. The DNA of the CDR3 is TGTGCCAGCTCACCATCCAGCGAAAAACTGTTTTTT. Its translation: CASSPSSEKLFF.

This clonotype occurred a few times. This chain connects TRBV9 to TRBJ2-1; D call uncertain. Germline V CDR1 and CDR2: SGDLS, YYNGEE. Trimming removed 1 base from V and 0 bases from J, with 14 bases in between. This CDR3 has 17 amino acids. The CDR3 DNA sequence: TGTGCCAGCAGCGTATCGGCCGGGTTGAGCTCCTACAATGAGCAGTTCTTC. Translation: CASSVSAGLSSYNEQFF.

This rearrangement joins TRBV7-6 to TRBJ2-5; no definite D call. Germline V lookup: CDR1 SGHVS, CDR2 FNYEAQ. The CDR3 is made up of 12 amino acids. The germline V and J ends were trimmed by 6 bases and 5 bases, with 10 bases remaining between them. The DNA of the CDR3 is TGTGCCAGCAGGAATCTCGGGGAGACCCAGTACTTC. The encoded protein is CASRNLGETQYF.

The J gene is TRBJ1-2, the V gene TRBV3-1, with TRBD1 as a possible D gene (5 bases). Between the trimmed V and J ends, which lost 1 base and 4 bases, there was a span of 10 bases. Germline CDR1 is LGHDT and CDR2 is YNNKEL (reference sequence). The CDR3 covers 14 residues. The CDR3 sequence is CASSQGGGVYGYTF. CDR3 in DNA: TGTGCCAGCAGCCAAGGAGGAGGGGTCTATGGCTACACCTTC.

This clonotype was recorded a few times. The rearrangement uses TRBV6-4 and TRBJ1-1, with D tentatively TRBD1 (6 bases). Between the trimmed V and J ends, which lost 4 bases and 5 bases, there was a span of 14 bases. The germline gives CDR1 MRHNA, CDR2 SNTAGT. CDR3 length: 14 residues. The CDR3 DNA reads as TGTGCCAGCAGTGTGCTAGGGGGGGCTACTGAAGCTTTCTTT. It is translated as CASSVLGGATEAFF.

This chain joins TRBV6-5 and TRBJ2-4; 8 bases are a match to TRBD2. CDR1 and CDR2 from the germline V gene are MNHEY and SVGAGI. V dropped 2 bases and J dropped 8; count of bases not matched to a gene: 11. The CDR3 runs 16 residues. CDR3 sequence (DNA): TGTGCCAGCAGTTACATCGGCGGGGCGGGGGGTGACATTCAGTACTTC. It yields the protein CASSYIGGAGGDIQYF.

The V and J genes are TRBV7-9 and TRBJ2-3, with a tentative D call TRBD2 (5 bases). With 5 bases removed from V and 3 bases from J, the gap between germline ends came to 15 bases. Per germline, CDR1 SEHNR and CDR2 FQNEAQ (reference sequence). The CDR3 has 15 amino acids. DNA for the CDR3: TGTGCCAGCAGCCCCGCGGGCCTTCCTACAGATACGCAGTATTTT. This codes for CASSPAGLPTDTQYF.

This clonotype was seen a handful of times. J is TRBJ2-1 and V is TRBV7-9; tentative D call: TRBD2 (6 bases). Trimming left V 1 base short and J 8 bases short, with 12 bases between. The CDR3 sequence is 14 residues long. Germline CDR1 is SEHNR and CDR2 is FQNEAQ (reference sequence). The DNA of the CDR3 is TGTGCCAGCAGCTTAGAGGCGGGGCAGGATGAGCAGTTCTTC. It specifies CASSLEAGQDEQFF.

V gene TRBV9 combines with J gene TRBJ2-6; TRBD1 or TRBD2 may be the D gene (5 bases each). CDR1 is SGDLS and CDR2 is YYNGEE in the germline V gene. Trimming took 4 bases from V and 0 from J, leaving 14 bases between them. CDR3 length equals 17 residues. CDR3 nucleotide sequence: TGTGCCAGCAGCCTACCCCGGGGCGTCTCTGGGGCCAACGTCCTGACTTTC. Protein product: CASSLPRGVSGANVLTF.

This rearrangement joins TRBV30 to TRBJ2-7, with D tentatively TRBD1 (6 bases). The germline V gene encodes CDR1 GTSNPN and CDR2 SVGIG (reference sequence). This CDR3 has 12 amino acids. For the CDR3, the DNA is TGTGCTGGGGGCATGACAGGCGGCGAGCAGTACTTC. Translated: CAGGMTGGEQYF.